This T cell receptor (beta chain) was recorded in a study of identical twins. MiXCR, run by TCRdb on the 5' RACE reads, gives a single entry per CDR3 protein. The sample has 200,000 to 300,000 distinct CDR3 sequences, approximately 11% seen once. A remark on this clonotype: Its matching antigen is unknown.

Germline CDR1 reads SGHTA; CDR2 reads FQGNSA. V lost 7 bases to trimming and J lost 6 bases, with 18 bases between them. The CDR3 loop spans 14 amino acids. Study conclusions and caveats: Within beta out-of-frame sequences, the excess sharing observed between twins was weaker. A lower insertion count was a feature of abundant cord blood beta clonotypes, with no such feature in memory repertoires.

This sample also belongs to another study, concerning yellow fever vaccine responses in identical twins.

Sequences were obtained from memory (CD45RO+) T cells sorted from blood. This clonotype originated in a woman younger than 35 in good health. The chain carries TRBV7-2 and TRBJ1-1; no firm D call. CDR3 amino acids: CASNLHGRPSEAFF. In nucleotides, the CDR3 is TGTGCCAGCAACCTCCACGGACGGCCCTCTGAAGCTTTCTTT.